The following is a T cell receptor beta chain sequence with its context. This CDR3 has 14 amino acids. Germline V gene data show CDR1 as MNHEY and CDR2 as SMNVEV (reference sequence). V lost 4 bases and J lost 3, with 10 bases in between. This entry belongs to a study of shared clonotypes between healthy human individuals. Genomic DNA from each subset was divided evenly over several immunoSEQ plates. TCRdb's copy holds only in-frame clones and misses some; the assay was immunoSEQ multiplex PCR. The sample includes around 300,000 clones, around 87% of them seen just once. The TCR comes from a man between 18 and 35 years old in good health. This sequence joins TRBV27 and TRBJ1-5, with D possibly TRBD1 on 6 matching bases. The sample consisted of memory CD8+ T cells sorted from blood. Subset in this sample: CD45RO+ cells pooled with CCR7-negative TemRA cells. CDR3 amino acids: CASSSGQPNQPQHF. The CDR3 bases are TGTGCCAGCAGTTCCGGACAGCCCAATCAGCCCCAGCATTTT.